Listed below are T cell receptor beta chains from one sample, sequenced in a study of CD8+ T cells in alopecia areata. Some clones are missing from TCRdb's copy, which holds only in-frame ones; the method was immunoSEQ multiplex PCR. Among approximately 170,000 clones listed, roughly three fifths were seen once. The sample consisted of CD4+ T cells sorted from blood, taken at week 4, from a patient treated with tofacitinib. The receptors shown here come from a human donor with alopecia areata. Each CDR3 is given without its conserved first and last residue.

J | V | CDR3
TRBJ2-7 | TRBV5-1 | ASSGRQGPYEQY
TRBJ2-5 | TRBV20-1 | SALDTETQY
TRBJ1-1 | TRBV30 | AWIIGTLEAF
TRBJ2-1 | TRBV6-1 | ASSEHWTVPYNEQF
TRBJ1-1 | TRBV27 | ASSTGEGYAF
TRBJ2-5 | TRBV10-3 | AISEGGIGETQY
TRBJ1-2 | TRBV30 | ALWTANYGYT
TRBJ2-1 | TRBV11-2 | ASSLVGGSNEQF
TRBJ2-7 | TRBV2 | ASSVSQGISEQY
TRBJ2-3 | TRBV7-3 | ASSFDQTGTQY
TRBJ1-2 | TRBV28 | ASSLGRGDYGYT
TRBJ2-7 | TRBV11-2 | ASSYGRAGGPPYEQY
TRBJ2-5 | TRBV5-1 | ASSGAGAVSQY
TRBJ1-4 | TRBV6-6 | ASSLMDYKLF
TRBJ1-2 | TRBV25-1 | ASSVGTGMGYT
TRBJ2-2 | TRBV30 | AWSVGGRPGELF
TRBJ2-5 | TRBV30 | ASNTGTGGWGETQY
TRBJ2-1 | TRBV29-1 | SVIALAVYNEQF
TRBJ2-1 | TRBV4-2 | ASSQEWTSVYNEQF
TRBJ2-1 | TRBV5-1 | ASTLAGLPSEQF
TRBJ2-7 | TRBV11-2 | ASSSSVPGEQY
TRBJ2-6 | TRBV19 | ASSINSGANVLT
TRBJ2-7 | TRBV4-1 | ASSQGQTGSYEQY
TRBJ2-1 | TRBV11-2 | ASSLGTNSYNEQF
TRBJ2-7 | TRBV6-5 | ASTRSWDSYEQY
TRBJ2-3 | TRBV7-9 | ASTHSGSADTQY
TRBJ2-7 | TRBV29-1 | SVEASSGNTYEQY
TRBJ1-2 | TRBV19 | ASSPRSSLSGYT
TRBJ2-7 | TRBV28 | ASSFWDGYEQY
TRBJ2-3 | TRBV7-9 | ASSLASDTQY
TRBJ2-4 | TRBV5-1 | ASSPAGQGTKNIQY
TRBJ2-1 | TRBV4-3 | ASSQDGGRVAGANEQF
TRBJ2-6 | TRBV19 | ATESSGANVLT
TRBJ1-2 | TRBV7-6 | ASSSSPGPRDGYT
TRBJ1-5 | TRBV6-6 | ASSYGGQPQH
TRBJ2-1 | TRBV27 | ASSGQGYNEQF
TRBJ1-2 | TRBV7-7 | ASSCNRVIVYGYT
TRBJ2-7 | TRBV29-1 | SVATGTPGVYEQY
TRBJ1-1 | TRBV2 | ASRWGSTEAF
TRBJ2-2 | TRBV30 | AWSRLAGGPSGELF
TRBJ1-2 | TRBV9 | ASSPREGANYGYT
TRBJ2-1 | TRBV27 | ATKERRVRDEQF
TRBJ2-3 | TRBV2 | ASRAPPGFSTDTQY
TRBJ2-5 | TRBV7-6 | ASSLTGPGETQY
TRBJ2-1 | TRBV5-7 | ASSLFNRGRGSSYNEQF
TRBJ1-5 | TRBV29-1 | SVRKGSNQPQH
TRBJ1-5 | TRBV28 | ASRGAGASQPQH
TRBJ2-2 | TRBV29-1 | SVEVTFLGGELF
TRBJ1-1 | TRBV25-1 | ASSYQPGVEAF
TRBJ1-2 | TRBV7-9 | ASSLQGAMGGYT
TRBJ2-2 | TRBV2 | ASRGLAVNTGELF
TRBJ2-7 | TRBV29-1 | SVEVASGSRWGQY
TRBJ1-5 | TRBV6-1 | ASSESGNSNQPQH
TRBJ2-7 | TRBV18 | ASSPEASGSYEQY
TRBJ2-3 | TRBV23-1 | ASSPQGLRTSGNDTQY
TRBJ2-1 | TRBV14 | ASSQDRVRNEQF
TRBJ2-3 | TRBV2 | ASSFSGPDTQY
TRBJ1-5 | TRBV30 | AWNSGGGQPQH